Below are 5 T cell receptor beta chains sequenced from a single sample in a study of T cells after posttransplantation cyclophosphamide listed by TCRdb under 2016. The library relied on the immunoSEQ multiplex PCR assay. What TCRdb holds here is the immuneACCESS table cut down to in-frame rearrangements. Part of the clones is not present; checked against another copy, under half of the missing clones reflect an unresolved V gene, and the others are unexplained. The sample yields approximately 19,000 clones; 80% to 90% were counted once. The ten largest account for about 1.8% of the sample. The control cohort consisted of approximately 12 patients who had myeloablative marrow transplants with methotrexate plus a calcineurin inhibitor and who were sampled 1 year after transplant. Sample: PBMCs, taken roughly 49 weeks after allogeneic stem cell transplant with calcineurin inhibitor and methotrexate. All receptors derive from a female patient aged 25-39 years who received an allogeneic stem cell transplant from an unrelated donor, was CMV-positive, and had acute and chronic GVHD. Where a transplant has occurred, the graft donor may have supplied some of the T cells.

The chain couples TRBV5-1 to TRBJ2-1, with D perhaps TRBD2 (6 bases). The CDR3 length is 15 residues. Deletions cut 4 bases from V and 2 bases from J, with 13 bases between. Per germline, CDR1 SGHRS and CDR2 YFSETQ. The CDR3: CASSNGSSPYNEQFF. The CDR3, as DNA: TGCGCCAGCAGCAACGGGAGTAGCCCCTACAATGAGCAGTTCTTC.

The chain employs TRBV27 and TRBJ1-1; tentative D call: TRBD1 (6 bases). Germline V gene data show CDR1 as MNHEY and CDR2 as SMNVEV (reference sequence). The CDR3 loop spans 15 amino acids. V lost 6 bases and J lost 8, with 22 bases in between. The CDR3 coding sequence is TGTGCCAGCAGCTTGGGCATAGGGACATTGGCAGAAGCTTTCTTT. Its translation is CASSLGIGTLAEAFF.

This chain uses TRBV6-7 with TRBJ1-2, with D possibly TRBD1 on 6 matching bases. TRBV6-7 is noted as an ORF with a role that remains uncertain. The CDR3 is 12 amino acids. Between the trimmed V and J ends, which lost 6 bases and 3 bases, there was a span of 8 bases. The CDR3 sequence is CASRRTDYGYTF. In nucleotides, the CDR3 is TGTGCCAGCAGGAGGACAGACTATGGCTACACCTTC.

This sequence joins TRBV12-5 and TRBJ1-1, with TRBD1 as a possible D gene (6 bases). This CDR3 comprises 13 residues. V lost 9 bases to trimming and J lost 5 bases, with 16 bases between them. Looked up from germline, CDR1 is LGHNT and CDR2 is FRNRAP. DNA for the CDR3: TGTGCTAGCCCAGGGGCGTGGGGGACTGAAGCTTTCTTT. Translation: CASPGAWGTEAFF.

The chain uses TRBV5-8 and TRBJ2-7; TRBD2 might be the D (6 bases). This CDR3 contains 14 residues. Germline V gene data show CDR1 as SGHTS and CDR2 as YDEGEE. V was trimmed by 4 bases and J by 4 bases, leaving 15 bases between them. This CDR3 is CASSSRTKGYEQYF. The DNA for the CDR3 is TGTGCCAGCAGCAGCCGGACTAAAGGGTACGAGCAGTACTTC.